The table lists the clone carrying this TCR beta chain with a few counts. One entry per CDR3 protein, called by TCRdb with MiXCR from the RT-PCR reads. The table records about 700,000 distinct CDR3 sequences, 12% to 15% of them present only once. In germline, CDR1 is SGDLS, CDR2 YYNGEE. V was trimmed by 4 bases and J by 5 bases, leaving 9 bases between them. This CDR3 is built from 12 residues. The chain is built from TRBV9 and TRBJ2-5; unclear D gene. The receptor comes from a female donor in good health, serving as a healthy control. Input material: memory CD4+ T cells from blood. CDR3 in amino acids: CASSIGSETQYF. CDR3 nucleotide sequence: TGTGCCAGCAGCATAGGAAGTGAGACCCAGTACTTC. The full variable domain, with the rest looked up from reference TRBV9 and TRBJ2-5, is DSGVTQTPKHLITATGQRVTLRCSPRSGDLSVYWYQQSLDQGLQFLIQYYNGEERAKGNILERFSAQQFPDLHSELNLSSLELGDSALYFCASSIGSETQYFGPGTRLLVL.